Below, 9 T cell receptor beta chains from the same sample are listed, as sequenced in a study of post-analysis software for immune sequencing data (dated by TCRdb to 2015 to 2017). Overall study results and their limits: Patients showed significantly higher frequencies than controls for a few TRBV segments, among them TRBV5-6, TRBV5-1 and TRBV20-1.

Their antigens are not known. Libraries were prepared through PCR. The listed sequencing device is Illumina HiSeq 2500. To reduce PCR and sequencing biases, unique molecular identifiers were built into the TCR beta cDNA libraries. The public reads were reanalyzed by TCRdb: fastp trimming at Q25, MiXCR alignment, in-frame beta chains only. Each entry merges the rows of one CDR3 protein and shows their most common DNA and genes. The table for this sample lists 180,000 or so distinct CDR3 sequences; around 29% of them were counted only once. The ten largest clones capture roughly 3.5% of the sample. Sequencing input: blood. Source of these receptors: a girl aged 2 to 17 with multiple sclerosis.

At least ten counts were recorded for this clonotype. CDR3 sequence: CASSSGTEYEQYF. The CDR3 region has the DNA TGCGCCAGCAGCTCCGGGACGGAATACGAGCAGTACTTC. The chain uses TRBV5-1 and TRBJ2-7; D is tentatively TRBD1 or TRBD2 (5 bases each). The V and J ends lost 3 bases and 4 bases respectively, with 11 bases between them. The CDR3 is 13 amino acids. Germline loops: CDR1 SGHRS, CDR2 YFSETQ.

This clonotype was seen a handful of times. The chain uses TRBV5-1 and TRBJ1-2; D is possibly TRBD1 (5 bases). The CDR3 loop spans 12 amino acids. CDR1 and CDR2 (germline): SGHRS, YFSETQ. The ends were cut back, 4 bases at V and 6 bases at J, with 10 bases in the middle. The CDR3 DNA follows: TGCGCCAGCAGCCCACGGGGGGATGGCTACACCTTC. Translated, it gives CASSPRGDGYTF.

About this clonotype itself: A read error is possible here, since a much larger clone lies one base away. This chain joins TRBV12-3 or TRBV12-4 and TRBJ2-3; 7 positions match TRBD2. The CDR3 loop spans 14 amino acids. The ends lost 3 bases at V and 11 bases at J; junction bases unmatched: 11. Written as DNA, the CDR3 is TGTGCCAGCAGTTTGGGGGGACTACCGAATAGGCAGTATTTT. Translation: CASSLGGLPNRQYF.

The V gene is TRBV5-1, the J gene TRBJ2-5, with D hard to call. The CDR3 totals 16 residues. Germline loops: CDR1 SGHRS, CDR2 YFSETQ. V lost 0 bases, J lost 2 bases, and 14 bases lay in between. As DNA, the CDR3 is TGCGCCAGCAGCTTGGGTTTGACCGGGCAGCAAGAGACCCAGTACTTC. Its protein is CASSLGLTGQQETQYF.

With regard to this clonotype: A much larger clone lies one base from this, so it may be a read error. V usage is TRBV7-8 and J usage is TRBJ2-1, with D hard to call. Germline CDR1 SGHVS, CDR2 FQNEAQ. This CDR3 is 15 amino acids long. CDR3 sequence (DNA): TGTGTCAGCAGCTTAGGCCAAGGCAGGACCCCTGAGCAGTTCTTC. Its translation: CVSSLGQGRTPEQFF.

This clonotype was observed many times. J is TRBJ2-7 and V is TRBV5-1, with 10 bases identical to TRBD2. The V and J ends lost 3 bases and 5 bases, in that order; junction bases with no gene match: 8. The V gene's germline CDR1 is SGHRS and CDR2 YFSETQ. This CDR3 spans 15 amino acids. This chain's CDR3 is CASSSLAGVLDEQYF. DNA for the CDR3: TGCGCCAGCAGCTCTCTAGCGGGAGTATTGGACGAGCAGTACTTC.

V and J are TRBV3-1 and TRBJ1-2; 9 bases agree with TRBD1. Trimming took 4 bases from V and 5 from J; bases not matched to a gene: 11. Germline V gene data show CDR1 as LGHDT and CDR2 as YNNKEL (reference sequence). This CDR3 has 16 amino acids. Here the CDR3 DNA reads TGTGCCAGCAGCCTTACAGGGGGCGATACTTATTATGGCTACACCTTC. Amino acids: CASSLTGGDTYYGYTF.

Worth noting for this clonotype: Its ends do not fully match the called genes, so a read error is possible. The chain combines TRBV28 with TRBJ2-7; perhaps TRBD2 as D (6 bases). This CDR3 contains 14 residues. Germline CDR1 reads MDHEN; CDR2 reads SYDVKM. The CDR3 region has the DNA TGTGTCAGCAGATCCCGATGGCGGGACTACGAGCAGTACTTC. This gives the protein CVSRSRWRDYEQYF.

This clonotype turned up a few times. The rearrangement uses TRBV7-9 and TRBJ1-1; D possibly corresponds to TRBD1 (5 bases). CDR3 length: 13 residues. Germline CDR1 reads SEHNR; CDR2 reads FQNEAQ (reference sequence). Trimming stripped 5 bases from V and 3 bases from J, with 10 bases between. The CDR3 region has the DNA TGTGCCAGCAGCCTCCGGGGGGACACTGAAGCTTTCTTT. Its protein is CASSLRGDTEAFF.